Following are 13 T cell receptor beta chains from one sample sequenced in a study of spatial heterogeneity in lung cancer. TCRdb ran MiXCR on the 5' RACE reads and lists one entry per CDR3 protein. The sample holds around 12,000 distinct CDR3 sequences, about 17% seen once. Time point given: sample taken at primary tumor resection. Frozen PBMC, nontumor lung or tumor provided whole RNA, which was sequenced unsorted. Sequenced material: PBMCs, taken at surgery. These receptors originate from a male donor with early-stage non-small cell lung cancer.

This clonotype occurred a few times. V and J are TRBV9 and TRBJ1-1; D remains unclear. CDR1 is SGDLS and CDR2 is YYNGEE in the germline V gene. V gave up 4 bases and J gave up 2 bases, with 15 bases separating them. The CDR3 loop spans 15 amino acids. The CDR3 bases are TGTGCCAGCAGCCGGACCCTAGGCGTCAACACTGAAGCTTTCTTT. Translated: CASSRTLGVNTEAFF.

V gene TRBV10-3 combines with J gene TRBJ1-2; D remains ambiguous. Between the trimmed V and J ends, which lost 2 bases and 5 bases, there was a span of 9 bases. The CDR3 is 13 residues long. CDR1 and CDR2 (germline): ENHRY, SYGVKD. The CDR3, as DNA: TGTGCCATCAGTGAGCTGGGTCGGTATGGCTACACCTTC. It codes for CAISELGRYGYTF.

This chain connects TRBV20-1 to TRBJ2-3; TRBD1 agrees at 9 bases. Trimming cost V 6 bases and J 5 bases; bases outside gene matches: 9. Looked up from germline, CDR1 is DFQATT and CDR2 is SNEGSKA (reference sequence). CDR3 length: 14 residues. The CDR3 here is CSAADRGVGDTQYF. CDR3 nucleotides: TGCAGTGCGGCGGACAGGGGCGTTGGAGATACGCAGTATTTT.

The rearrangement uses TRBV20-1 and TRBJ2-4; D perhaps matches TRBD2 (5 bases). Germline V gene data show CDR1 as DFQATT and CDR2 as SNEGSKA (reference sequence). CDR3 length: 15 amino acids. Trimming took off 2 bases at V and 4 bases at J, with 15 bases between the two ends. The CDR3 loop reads CSARPLRETKNIQYF. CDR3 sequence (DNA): TGCAGTGCTAGACCCTTGAGGGAGACGAAAAACATTCAGTACTTC.

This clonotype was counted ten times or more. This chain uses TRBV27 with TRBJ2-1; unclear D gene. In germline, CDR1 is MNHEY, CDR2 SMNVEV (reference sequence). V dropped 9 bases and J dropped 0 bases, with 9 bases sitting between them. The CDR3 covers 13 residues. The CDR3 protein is CASRRSSYNEQFF. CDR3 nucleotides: TGTGCCAGTCGACGGAGCTCCTACAATGAGCAGTTCTTC.

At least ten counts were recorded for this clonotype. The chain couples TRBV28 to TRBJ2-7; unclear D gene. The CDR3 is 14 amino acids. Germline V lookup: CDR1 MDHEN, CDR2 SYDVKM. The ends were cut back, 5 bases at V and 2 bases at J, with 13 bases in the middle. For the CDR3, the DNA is TGTGCCAGCAGTCTACTACGGTCCCCCTACGAGCAGTACTTC. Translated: CASSLLRSPYEQYF.

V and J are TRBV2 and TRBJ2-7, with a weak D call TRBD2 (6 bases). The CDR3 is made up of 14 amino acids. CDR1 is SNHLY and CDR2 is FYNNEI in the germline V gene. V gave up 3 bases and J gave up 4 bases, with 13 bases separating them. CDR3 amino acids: CASSDTGTYYEQYF. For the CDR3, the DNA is TGTGCCAGCAGTGACACCGGGACTTATTACGAGCAGTACTTC.

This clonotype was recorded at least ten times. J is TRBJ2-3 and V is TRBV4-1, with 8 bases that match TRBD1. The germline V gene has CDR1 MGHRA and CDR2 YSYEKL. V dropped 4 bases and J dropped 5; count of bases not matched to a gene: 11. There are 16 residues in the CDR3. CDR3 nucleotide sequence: TGCGCCAGCAGCCTAGAAGACAGGGGACCGAGAGATACGCAGTATTTT. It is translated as CASSLEDRGPRDTQYF.

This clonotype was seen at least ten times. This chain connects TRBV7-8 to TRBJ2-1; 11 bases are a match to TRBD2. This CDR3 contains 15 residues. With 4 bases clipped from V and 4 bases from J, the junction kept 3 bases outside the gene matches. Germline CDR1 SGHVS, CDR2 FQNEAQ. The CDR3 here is CASSWGLAVYNEQFF. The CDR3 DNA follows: TGTGCCAGCAGCTGGGGACTAGCGGTTTACAATGAGCAGTTCTTC. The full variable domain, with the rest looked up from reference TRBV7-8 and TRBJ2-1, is GAGVSQSPRYKVAKRGQDVALRCDPISGHVSLFWYQQALGQGPEFLTYFQNEAQLDKSGLPSDRFFAERPEGSVSTLKIQRTQQEDSAVYLCASSWGLAVYNEQFFGPGTRLTVL.

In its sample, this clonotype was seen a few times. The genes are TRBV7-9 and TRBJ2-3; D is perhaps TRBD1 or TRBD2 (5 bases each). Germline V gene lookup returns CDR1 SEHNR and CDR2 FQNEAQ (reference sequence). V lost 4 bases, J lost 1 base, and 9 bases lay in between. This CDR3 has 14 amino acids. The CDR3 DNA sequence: TGTGCCAGCAGCTGGGACCTACGCACAGATACGCAGTATTTT. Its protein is CASSWDLRTDTQYF.

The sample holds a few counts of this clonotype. This chain's CDR3 is CASSLYRGATGANVLTF. The CDR3 nucleotides are TGCGCCAGCAGCTTGTATCGGGGGGCGACTGGGGCCAACGTCCTGACTTTC. The chain employs TRBV5-1 and TRBJ2-6; TRBD2 might be the D (7 bases). Germline V gene data show CDR1 as SGHRS and CDR2 as YFSETQ. Between the trimmed V and J ends, which lost 1 base and 2 bases, there was a span of 13 bases. This CDR3 comprises 17 residues.

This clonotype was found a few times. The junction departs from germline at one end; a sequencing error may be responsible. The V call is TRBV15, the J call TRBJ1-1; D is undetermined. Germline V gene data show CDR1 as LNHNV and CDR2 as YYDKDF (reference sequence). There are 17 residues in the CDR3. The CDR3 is CVTSRDPPGLGNTEAFF. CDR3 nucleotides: TGTGTCACCAGCAGAGATCCGCCTGGACTGGGGAACACTGAAGCTTTCTTT.

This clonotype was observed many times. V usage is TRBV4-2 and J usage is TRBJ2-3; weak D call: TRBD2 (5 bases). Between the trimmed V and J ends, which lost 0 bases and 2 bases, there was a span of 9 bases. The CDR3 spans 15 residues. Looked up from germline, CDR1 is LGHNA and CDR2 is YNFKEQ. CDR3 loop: CASSQEWGDTDTQYF. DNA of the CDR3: TGTGCCAGCAGCCAAGAATGGGGAGACACAGATACGCAGTATTTT.